This entry features one T cell receptor beta chain sequence. This sample stems from a study of blood T cell repertoires in COVID-19. Looking at the study overall: Italy, Spain and the United States were the sources of the convalescent and acute COVID-19 samples.

In Seattle, patients joined the study during active infection and were tracked longitudinally. Per the original methods: Reference gene primer amplification yielded estimated nucleated cell counts. Generated by immunoSEQ multiplex PCR, the TCRdb table keeps only in-frame clones and is missing some. V and J calls and clone size come straight from that table; D and trimming were deduced from the DNA. The data show 150,000 or so clones, with 80% to 90% seen just once and about an eighth held by the top ten. CDR1 and CDR2 from the germline V gene are WSHSY and SAAADI. This CDR3 spans 13 amino acids. V gave up 6 bases and J gave up 5 bases; unmatched junction bases: 7.

The clonotype originates from a man aged 18-30 years with COVID-19, enrolled during active disease. The sample comprised peripheral blood. V is TRBV10-2 and J is TRBJ2-7; 7 bases are a match to TRBD1. The CDR3 region has the DNA TGCGCCAGCAGGACAGGGCGAATCCACGAGCAGTACTTC. It specifies CASRTGRIHEQYF.